A selection of T cell receptor beta chains follows, all from one sample in a study of T cell responses to AZD1222 COVID-19 vaccine. Method: immunoSEQ multiplex PCR; TCRdb's copy keeps in-frame clones and lacks some. The table has about 160,000 clones, roughly nine tenths seen once. The sequences come from peripheral blood, collected on day 0 of AZD1222 vaccination. All receptors come from an adult in good health. Each CDR3 is given with its conserved first and last residue. Fields, in order: clone size, J gene, D gene, V gene, CDR3 DNA, CDR3 protein. A D gene is named only where the DNA matches it firmly. Clone size, where shown, is once, few, many, or a class for clones that have expanded.

.,TRBJ2-1,.,TRBV6-1,TGTGCCAGCAGTGAACCGCGGAATGAGCAGTTCTTC,CASSEPRNEQFF
.,TRBJ2-2,.,TRBV25-1,TGTGCCAGCAGTACATACTCACAGGGAGCCGGGGAGCTGTTTTTT,CASSTYSQGAGELFF
.,TRBJ2-5,.,TRBV5-4,TGTGCCAGCAGCCGGGGGGCTAGCGAGGGTGAGGAGACCCAGTACTTC,CASSRGASEGEETQYF
.,TRBJ1-6,.,TRBV9,TGTGCCAGCAGCTCCGGACTGGGGTATAATTCACCCCTCCACTTT,CASSSGLGYNSPLHF
.,TRBJ2-1,TRBD1,TRBV29-1,TGCAGCGTTAGAGGGACAGGGGGCCTCAATGAGCAGTTCTTC,CSVRGTGGLNEQFF
.,TRBJ2-1,TRBD2,TRBV14,TGTGCCAGCAGCCTAAACGGACTAGCGGGGGTCACGGAGTTCTTC,CASSLNGLAGVTEFF
.,TRBJ1-5,TRBD1,TRBV11-2,TGTGCCAGCAGCTCGACAGGGGATCAGCCCCAGCATTTT,CASSSTGDQPQHF
.,TRBJ2-5,.,TRBV20-1,TGCAGTGCTAGATGGGGGACCCAGTACTTC,CSARWGTQYF
.,TRBJ1-3,.,TRBV12-3/TRBV12-4,TGTGCCAGCAGTTTTTCTGGAAACACCATATATTTT,CASSFSGNTIYF
once,TRBJ1-2,.,TRBV21-1,TGTGCCAGCAGCAAAGCGCGGGACAGGGCCAACTATGGCTACACCTTC,CASSKARDRANYGYTF
.,TRBJ2-2,.,TRBV28,TGTGCCAGCACCTGGGGTTGGAACACCGGGGAGCTGTTTTTT,CASTWGWNTGELFF